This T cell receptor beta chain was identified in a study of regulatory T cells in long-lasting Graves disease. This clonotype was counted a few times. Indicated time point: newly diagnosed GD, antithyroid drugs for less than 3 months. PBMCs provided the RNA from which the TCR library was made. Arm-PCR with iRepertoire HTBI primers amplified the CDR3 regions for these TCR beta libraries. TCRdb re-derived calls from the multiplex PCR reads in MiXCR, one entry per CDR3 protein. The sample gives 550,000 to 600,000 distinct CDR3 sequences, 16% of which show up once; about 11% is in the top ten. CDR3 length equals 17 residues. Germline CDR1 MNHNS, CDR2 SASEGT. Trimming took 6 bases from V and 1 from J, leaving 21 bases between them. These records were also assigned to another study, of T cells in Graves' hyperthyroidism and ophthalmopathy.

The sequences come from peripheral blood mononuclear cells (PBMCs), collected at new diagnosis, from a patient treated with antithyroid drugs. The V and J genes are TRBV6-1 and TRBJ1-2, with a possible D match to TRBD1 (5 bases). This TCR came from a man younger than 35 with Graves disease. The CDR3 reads CASSRRDLSDLNYGYTF. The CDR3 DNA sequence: TGTGCCAGCAGCAGACGGGACCTCTCTGATCTTAACTATGGCTACACCTTC.